This TCR beta chain was observed in a study of blood T cells in healthy people across ages. The CDR3 has 16 residues. As to this clonotype: Relative to the germline gene, one junction end is altered; a read error may explain this.

A J-beta primer mix and a sample-barcoded 5' primer were used in a second PCR of about 7 to 12 cycles. Every cDNA molecule bore a tag from a template-switch adaptor containing 12 random nucleotides. TCRdb itself ran the 5' RACE reads through MiXCR, one entry per CDR3 protein. Among approximately 700,000 distinct CDR3 sequences listed, roughly 32% were seen once. The TCR originated in a woman of 80 years or more in good health. V usage is TRBV12-3 or TRBV12-4 and J usage is TRBJ2-1, with 11 bases fitting TRBD2. The sequenced sample consisted of blood. The CDR3, as DNA: TGTGCCAACAGTCCGGGACTAGCGGCATCCTACAATGAGCAGTTCTTC. Amino acid sequence: CANSPGLAASYNEQFF.